These 17 T cell receptor beta chains share one sample of origin, sequenced in a study of shared clonotypes between healthy human individuals (dated by TCRdb to the early 2020s). To prepare the library, the immunoSEQ multiplex PCR assay was applied. As stored in TCRdb, this immuneACCESS dataset retains in-frame rearrangements with V and J assigned. A fraction of the clones does not appear; measured against another copy, unresolved V genes explain less than half of the discrepancy, and the remainder lacks a known reason. The sample has 2 million to 2.5 million clones on record, about 94% of them singletons. Roughly 0.13% of the sample belongs to the ten largest clones. Sequencing was carried out using naive CD4+ T cells sorted from blood. Taken with the paper, the label for cell subset or site translates to: CD45RA+ positively selected. These receptors originate from a man aged 18 to 30 in good health.

The gene calls are TRBV5-1 and TRBJ1-1, with TRBD1 as a possible D gene (5 bases). V was pared by 0 bases and J by 4 bases, with 10 bases between. The CDR3 is 14 amino acids. The germline CDR1 and CDR2 sequences are SGHRS and YFSETQ. In DNA form, the CDR3 reads TGCGCCAGCAGCTTGGTGGGGGTGGGCACTGAAGCTTTCTTT. Protein sequence: CASSLVGVGTEAFF.

The V call is TRBV30, the J call TRBJ2-7, with 10 bases lining up with TRBD2. V shed 3 bases, J shed 1 base, and the junction held 6 bases outside the gene matches. CDR3 length equals 15 residues. CDR1 is GTSNPN and CDR2 is SVGIG in the germline V gene (reference sequence). CDR3 in DNA: TGTGCCTGGAGCCCCGGACTAGCGGCTTCCTACGAGCAGTACTTC. This sequence encodes CAWSPGLAASYEQYF.

V is TRBV30 and J is TRBJ1-2; D call uncertain. Per germline, CDR1 GTSNPN and CDR2 SVGIG (reference sequence). V was cut by 2 bases and J by 6 bases, with 10 bases left in between. The CDR3 spans 12 residues. For the CDR3, the DNA is TGTGCCTGGAGTCAGGCGACAAATGGCTACACCTTC. Amino acids: CAWSQATNGYTF.

The chain links TRBV5-1 to TRBJ2-7, with TRBD1 matching over 7 bases. The V segment lost 2 bases and the J segment 4 bases; nucleotides outside the gene matches: 3. The CDR3 runs 13 residues. The germline V gene encodes CDR1 SGHRS and CDR2 YFSETQ. As DNA, the CDR3 is TGCGCCAGCAGCTTAGAGGGACAGTACGAGCAGTACTTC. Translated, it gives CASSLEGQYEQYF.

The V gene is TRBV19, the J gene TRBJ1-5, with TRBD1 identical over 9 bases. V lost 6 bases, J lost 2 bases, and 2 bases stayed unmatched. The CDR3 is made up of 14 amino acids. Germline V gene sequence: CDR1 LNHDA, CDR2 SQIVND (reference sequence). The CDR3 DNA reads TGTGCCAGTAGGCGGGACAGGGGCAATCAGCCCCAGCATTTT. As protein: CASRRDRGNQPQHF.

The rearrangement joins TRBV30 to TRBJ2-2; perhaps TRBD2 as D (5 bases). The length of the CDR3 is 13 residues. Per germline, CDR1 GTSNPN and CDR2 SVGIG (reference sequence). V lost 2 bases, J lost 3 bases, and 7 bases lay in between. CDR3 residues: CAWSQDYTGELFF. DNA of the CDR3: TGTGCCTGGAGTCAGGACTACACCGGGGAGCTGTTTTTT.

The genes are TRBV7-2 and TRBJ2-2; D may be TRBD1 or TRBD2 (5 bases each). The V and J ends lost 1 base and 6 bases respectively, with 15 bases between them. Looked up from germline, CDR1 is SGHTA and CDR2 is FQGNSA. The CDR3 runs to 16 residues. This chain's CDR3 is CASSLVGRPQSGELFF. CDR3 nucleotides: TGTGCCAGCAGCTTAGTGGGACGGCCTCAGTCCGGGGAGCTGTTTTTT. The full variable domain, completed using reference TRBV7-2 and TRBJ2-2, is GAGVSQSPSNKVTEKGKDVELRCDPISGHTALYWYRQSLGQGLEFLIYFQGNSAPDKSGLPSDRFSAERTGGSVSTLTIQRTQQEDSAVYLCASSLVGRPQSGELFFGEGSRLTVL.

The V call is TRBV9, the J call TRBJ2-7; 9 nucleotides match TRBD2. Losses at the gene ends were 4 bases for V and 3 bases for J; bases not matched to a gene: 8. Germline V lookup: CDR1 SGDLS, CDR2 YYNGEE. There are 15 residues in the CDR3. CDR3 loop: CASSSQAGGNYEQYF. CDR3 bases: TGTGCCAGCAGCTCCCAAGCGGGGGGTAACTACGAGCAGTACTTC.

The chain carries TRBV4-3 and TRBJ2-7, with 7 bases matching TRBD1. The CDR3 spans 15 residues. V trimming: 4 bases; J trimming: 4 bases; junction bases outside the gene matches: 10. Germline-derived CDR1 and CDR2 are LGHNA and YSLEER. CDR3 protein: CASSRDPQGEYEQYF. In DNA, the CDR3 is TGCGCCAGCAGCCGAGACCCCCAGGGGGAGTACGAGCAGTACTTC.

The CDR3 DNA reads as TGTGCCAGCAGTGGTGACACCGTCTATGGCTACACCTTC. Translation gives CASSGDTVYGYTF. This sequence joins TRBV6-5 and TRBJ1-2, with D unresolved. Per germline, CDR1 MNHEY and CDR2 SVGAGI. V gave up 5 bases and J gave up 4 bases, with 11 bases separating them. The CDR3 loop spans 13 amino acids.

This clone was recorded once. At the DNA level, this CDR3 is encoded by other sequences in the same sample as well. The chain carries TRBV25-1 and TRBJ1-3, with D possibly being TRBD1 (5 bases). V gave up 2 bases and J gave up 4 bases, with 12 bases separating them. The CDR3 totals 15 residues. The germline CDR1 and CDR2 sequences are MGHDK and SYGVNS. CDR3 DNA sequence: TGTGCCAGCAGTGAAACGTCAGGGAGCGGAAACACCATATATTTT. As protein: CASSETSGSGNTIYF.

The chain recombines TRBV5-1 with TRBJ2-3; 8 bases match TRBD2. The V gene's germline CDR1 is SGHRS and CDR2 YFSETQ. The CDR3 has 16 amino acids. V shed 1 base and J 2 bases; nucleotides not matched to a gene: 6. This chain's CDR3 is CASSLRAGVNTDTQYF. The DNA of the CDR3 is TGCGCCAGCAGCTTGCGAGCGGGGGTTAACACAGATACGCAGTATTTT.

This sequence joins TRBV7-9 and TRBJ1-1; tentative D call: TRBD1 (5 bases). Per the germline V gene, CDR1 is SEHNR and CDR2 is FQNEAQ (reference sequence). The CDR3 is made up of 14 amino acids. Deletions cut 5 bases from V and 4 bases from J, with 14 bases between. The CDR3 nucleotides are TGTGCCAGCAGCAAGCTAGGGACTGGCACTGAAGCTTTCTTT. Translation gives CASSKLGTGTEAFF.

This sequence joins TRBV6-1 and TRBJ1-6; TRBD1 matches at 9 bases. Germline V gene data show CDR1 as MNHNS and CDR2 as SASEGT. Trimming removed 6 bases from V and 9 bases from J; junction bases left unmatched: 6. CDR3 size: 14 residues. The CDR3 spells CASRLTGGSSPLHF. CDR3 DNA: TGTGCCAGCAGGTTGACAGGGGGTAGTTCACCCCTCCACTTT.

The rearrangement joins TRBV30 to TRBJ2-3, with D unclear. From germline, CDR1 is GTSNPN and CDR2 SVGIG (reference sequence). V lost 3 bases to trimming and J lost 4 bases, with 11 bases between them. The CDR3 length is 13 residues. This CDR3 reads CAWSPRRSDTQYF. The CDR3 region has the DNA TGTGCCTGGAGCCCCCGTCGATCAGATACGCAGTATTTT.

The chain is built from TRBV21-1 and TRBJ2-7; no check of the table's D call, TRBD2, against the DNA was made. TRBV21-1 corresponds to a pseudogene. The CDR3 has 14 amino acids. CDR3: CASSVLAGRSEQYF. CDR3 coding DNA: TGTGCCAGCAGCGTGCTAGCGGGAAGGAGCGAGCAGTACTTC.

Concerning this clone itself: The sample carries other DNA sequences with the same CDR3. The chain carries TRBV2 and TRBJ1-1, with D uncertain. The CDR3 loop spans 12 amino acids. The germline V and J ends were trimmed by 3 bases and 6 bases, with 8 bases remaining between them. Germline assignment: CDR1 SNHLY and CDR2 FYNNEI. CDR3 in amino acids: CASSDVGAEAFF. Written as DNA, the CDR3 is TGTGCCAGCAGTGACGTTGGCGCTGAAGCTTTCTTT.